Presented here are 10 T cell receptor beta chains from one specimen sequenced in a study of blood T cell repertoires in COVID-19. Sequencing was performed with immunoSEQ multiplex PCR; in TCRdb, only in-frame clones are kept and a portion is missing. The sample includes about 200,000 clones, more than 80% of them seen just once. Sample: PBMCs or T cells enriched from blood (not recorded which). The receptors derive from a young man who had recovered from COVID-19.

J is TRBJ1-5 and V is TRBV6-2 or TRBV6-3; D call uncertain. V shed 2 bases and J shed 7 bases, with 6 bases lying between them. Per the germline V gene, CDR1 is MNHEY and CDR2 is SVGEGT. CDR3 length: 12 residues. The CDR3 region has the DNA TGTGCCAGCAGTTACGGGCCGCAGCCCCAGCATTTT. Its translation is CASSYGPQPQHF.

The chain recombines TRBV12-2 with TRBJ2-7; TRBD2 reflects the table's D call only, with no check against the DNA. TRBV12-2 is a listed pseudogene. The length of the CDR3 is 19 residues. CDR3 region: CASRLVRGLAVFVPYEQYF. The CDR3 DNA sequence: TGTGCAAGTCGCTTAGTCCGGGGACTAGCGGTTTTTGTCCCCTACGAGCAGTACTTC.

The rearrangement links TRBV12-2 to TRBJ2-1; TRBD2 is the table's D call and was not checked against the DNA. TRBV12-2 is a pseudogene segment. CDR3 length: 18 residues. The CDR3 DNA reads TGTGCAAGTCGTGCGCGAGAGCTAGCGGGGGTACCCTACAATGAGCAGTTCTTC. As protein: CASRARELAGVPYNEQFF.

The chain employs TRBV9 and TRBJ1-2; TRBD1 matches at 9 bases. This CDR3 spans 15 amino acids. Germline V lookup: CDR1 SGDLS, CDR2 YYNGEE. V lost 4 bases, J lost 4 bases, and 8 bases stayed unmatched. CDR3 in amino acids: CASSRKGQGLYGYTF. The CDR3 DNA sequence: TGTGCCAGCAGCCGAAAGGGACAGGGACTCTATGGCTACACCTTC.

The chain recombines TRBV11-2 with TRBJ1-2; TRBD1 might be the D (6 bases). The CDR3 totals 14 residues. CDR1 and CDR2 from the germline V gene are SGHAT and FQNNGV. With 1 base removed from V and 3 bases from J, the gap between germline ends came to 9 bases. The CDR3 DNA reads as TGTGCCAGCAGCTTAGCGGGACACTACTATGGCTACACCTTC. Protein: CASSLAGHYYGYTF.

The V and J genes are TRBV6-2 or TRBV6-3 and TRBJ1-1; 9 bases match TRBD1. The CDR3 length is 13 residues. V was pared by 4 bases and J by 7 bases, with 4 bases of the junction left unmatched. CDR1 is MNHEY and CDR2 is SVGEGT in the germline V gene. The CDR3 spells CASSFRQGDEAFF. The CDR3 nucleotides are TGTGCCAGCAGTTTTCGACAGGGGGATGAAGCTTTCTTT.

The chain uses TRBV30 and TRBJ1-6; no reliable D call. The CDR3 is 15 residues long. V was shortened by 1 base and J by 14 bases, with 21 bases between the two germline ends. CDR1 and CDR2 (germline): GTSNPN, SVGIG (reference sequence). The DNA of the CDR3 is TGTGCCTGGAGTGATGAGGTCCTCGATTTAGTTTCCCTCCACTTT. This sequence encodes CAWSDEVLDLVSLHF.

The chain combines TRBV9 with TRBJ2-7; 8 bases are shared with TRBD2. The junction had 7 bases not matched to a gene; V was cut back by 0 bases and J by 5 bases. The CDR3 has 15 residues. Germline V gene sequence: CDR1 SGDLS, CDR2 YYNGEE. CDR3 coding DNA: TGTGCCAGCAGCGTAGATCCAGCGGGGGTGGACGAGCAGTACTTC. It is translated as CASSVDPAGVDEQYF.

This clone was detected once. The rearrangement joins TRBV18 to TRBJ1-1; 8 bases line up with TRBD1. The CDR3 has 14 residues. Germline V gene data show CDR1 as KGHSH and CDR2 as LQKENI. V lost 4 bases and J lost 4; bases outside the gene matches: 5. CDR3 sequence reads: CASSLDRDSTEAFF. CDR3 bases: TGTGCCAGCTCACTGGACAGGGACAGCACTGAAGCTTTCTTT.

The chain uses TRBV7-2 and TRBJ1-1, with 7 bases matching TRBD1. The CDR3 covers 12 residues. CDR1 and CDR2 (germline): SGHTA, FQGNSA. The ends lost 5 bases at V and 7 bases at J; junction bases unmatched: 4. This CDR3 reads CASSRDSYEAFF. Written as DNA, the CDR3 is TGTGCCAGCAGCCGGGACAGCTATGAAGCTTTCTTT.